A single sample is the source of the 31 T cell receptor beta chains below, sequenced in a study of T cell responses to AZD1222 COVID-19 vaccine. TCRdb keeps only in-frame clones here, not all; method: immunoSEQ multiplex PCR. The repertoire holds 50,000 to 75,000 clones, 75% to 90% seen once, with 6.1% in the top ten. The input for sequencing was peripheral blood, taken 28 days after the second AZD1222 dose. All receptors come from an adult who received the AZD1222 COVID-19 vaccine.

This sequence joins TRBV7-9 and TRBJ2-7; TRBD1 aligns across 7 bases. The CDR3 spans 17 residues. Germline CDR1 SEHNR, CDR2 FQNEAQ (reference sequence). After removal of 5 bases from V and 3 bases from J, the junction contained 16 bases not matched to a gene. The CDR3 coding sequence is TGTGCCAGCAGCCCCCAGCCTTCGACAGGGCTAGACTACGAGCAGTACTTC. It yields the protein CASSPQPSTGLDYEQYF.

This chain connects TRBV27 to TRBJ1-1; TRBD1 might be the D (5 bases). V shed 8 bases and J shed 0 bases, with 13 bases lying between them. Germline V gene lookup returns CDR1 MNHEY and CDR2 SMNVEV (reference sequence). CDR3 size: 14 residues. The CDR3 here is CASCPGGLNTEAFF. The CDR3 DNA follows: TGTGCCAGCTGCCCCGGGGGTCTGAACACTGAAGCTTTCTTT.

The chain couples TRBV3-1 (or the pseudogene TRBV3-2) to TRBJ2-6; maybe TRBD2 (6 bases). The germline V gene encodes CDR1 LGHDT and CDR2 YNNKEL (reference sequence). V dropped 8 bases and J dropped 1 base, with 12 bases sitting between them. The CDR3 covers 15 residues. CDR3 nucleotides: TGTGCCAGCTGCCTCGGGGGTTCTGGGGCCAACGTCCTGACTTTC. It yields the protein CASCLGGSGANVLTF.

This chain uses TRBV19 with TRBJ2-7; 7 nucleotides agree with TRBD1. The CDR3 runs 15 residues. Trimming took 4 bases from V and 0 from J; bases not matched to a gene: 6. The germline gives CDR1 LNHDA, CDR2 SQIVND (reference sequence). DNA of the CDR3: TGTGCCAGTAGTACCTATCGACAGGGCTCCTACGAGCAGTACTTC. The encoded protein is CASSTYRQGSYEQYF.

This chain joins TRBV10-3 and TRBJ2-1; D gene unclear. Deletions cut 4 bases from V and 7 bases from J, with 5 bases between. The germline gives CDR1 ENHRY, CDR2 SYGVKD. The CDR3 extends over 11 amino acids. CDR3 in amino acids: CAISAGNEQFF. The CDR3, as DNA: TGTGCCATCAGTGCCGGAAATGAGCAGTTCTTC.

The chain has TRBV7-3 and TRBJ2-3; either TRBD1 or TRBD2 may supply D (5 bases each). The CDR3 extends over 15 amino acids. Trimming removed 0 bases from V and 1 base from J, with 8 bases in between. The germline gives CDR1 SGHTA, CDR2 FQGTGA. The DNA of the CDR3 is TGTGCCAGCAGCTTAACGGGGGTGGGCACAGATACGCAGTATTTT. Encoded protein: CASSLTGVGTDTQYF.

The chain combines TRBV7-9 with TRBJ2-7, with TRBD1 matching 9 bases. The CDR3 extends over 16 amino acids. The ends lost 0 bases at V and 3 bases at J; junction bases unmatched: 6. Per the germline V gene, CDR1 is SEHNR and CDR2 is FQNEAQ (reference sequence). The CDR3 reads CASSLAGQGPVYEQYF. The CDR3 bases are TGTGCCAGCAGCTTAGCGGGACAGGGACCGGTCTACGAGCAGTACTTC.

In DNA form, the CDR3 reads TGTGCCAGTAGTATGAAGACAGGGGCTGGCTACACCTTC. This encodes CASSMKTGAGYTF. The J gene is TRBJ1-2, the V gene TRBV19, with 8 bases fitting TRBD1. V shed 3 bases and J 7 bases; nucleotides not matched to a gene: 4. Germline V gene lookup returns CDR1 LNHDA and CDR2 SQIVND (reference sequence). The CDR3 has 13 amino acids.

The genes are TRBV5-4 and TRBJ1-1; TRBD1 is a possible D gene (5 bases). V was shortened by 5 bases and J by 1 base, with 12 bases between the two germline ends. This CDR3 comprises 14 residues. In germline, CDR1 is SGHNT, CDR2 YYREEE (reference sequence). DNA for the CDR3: TGTGCCAGCAGATTAGGGGCCCAGAACACTGAAGCTTTCTTT. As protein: CASRLGAQNTEAFF. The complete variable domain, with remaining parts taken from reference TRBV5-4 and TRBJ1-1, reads ETGVTQSPTHLIKTRGQQVTLRCSSQSGHNTVSWYQQALGQGPQFIFQYYREEENGRGNFPPRFSGLQFPNYSSELNVNALELDDSALYLCASRLGAQNTEAFFGQGTRLTVV.

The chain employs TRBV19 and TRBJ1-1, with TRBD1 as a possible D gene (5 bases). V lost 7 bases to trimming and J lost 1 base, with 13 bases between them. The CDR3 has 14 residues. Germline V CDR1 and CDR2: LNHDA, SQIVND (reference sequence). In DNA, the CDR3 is TGTGCCAGTAAGGGCAGGGCGAAGAACACTGAAGCTTTCTTT. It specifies CASKGRAKNTEAFF.

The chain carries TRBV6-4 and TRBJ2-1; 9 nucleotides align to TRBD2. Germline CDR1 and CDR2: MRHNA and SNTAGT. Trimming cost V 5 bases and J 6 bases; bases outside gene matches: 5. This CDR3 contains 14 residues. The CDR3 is CASSPGGGANEQFF. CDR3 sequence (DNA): TGTGCCAGCAGTCCGGGCGGGGGGGCCAATGAGCAGTTCTTC.

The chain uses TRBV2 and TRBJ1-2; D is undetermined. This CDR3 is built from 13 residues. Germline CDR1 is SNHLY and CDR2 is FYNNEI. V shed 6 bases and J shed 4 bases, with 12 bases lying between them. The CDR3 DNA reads TGTGCCAGCAGCCTGGCTGGGTCCTATGGCTACACCTTC. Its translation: CASSLAGSYGYTF. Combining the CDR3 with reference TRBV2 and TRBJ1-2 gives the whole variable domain EPEVTQTPSHQVTQMGQEVILRCVPISNHLYFYWYRQILGQKVEFLVSFYNNEISEKSEIFDDQFSVERPDGSNFTLKIRSTKLEDSAMYFCASSLAGSYGYTFGSGTRLTVV.

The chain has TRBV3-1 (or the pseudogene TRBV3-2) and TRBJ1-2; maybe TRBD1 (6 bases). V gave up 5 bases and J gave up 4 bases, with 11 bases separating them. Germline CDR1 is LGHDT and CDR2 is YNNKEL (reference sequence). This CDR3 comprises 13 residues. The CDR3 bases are TGTGCCAGCAGCGTAGGACAGCTCTATGGCTACACCTTC. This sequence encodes CASSVGQLYGYTF.

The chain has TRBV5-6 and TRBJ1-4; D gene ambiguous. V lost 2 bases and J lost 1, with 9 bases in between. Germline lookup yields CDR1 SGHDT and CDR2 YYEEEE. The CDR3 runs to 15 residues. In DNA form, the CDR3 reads TGTGCCAGCAGCTTTTCCAGAGTAACTAATGAAAAACTGTTTTTT. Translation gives CASSFSRVTNEKLFF. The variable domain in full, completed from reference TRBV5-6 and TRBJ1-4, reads DAGVTQSPTHLIKTRGQQVTLRCSPKSGHDTVSWYQQALGQGPQFIFQYYEEEERQRGNFPDRFSGHQFPNYSSELNVNALLLGDSALYLCASSFSRVTNEKLFFGSGTQLSVL.

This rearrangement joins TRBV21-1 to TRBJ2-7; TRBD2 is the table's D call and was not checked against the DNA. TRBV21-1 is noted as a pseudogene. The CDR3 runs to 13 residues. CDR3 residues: CASSKGGHHEQYF. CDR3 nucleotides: TGTGCCAGCAGCAAGGGAGGGCACCACGAGCAGTACTTC.

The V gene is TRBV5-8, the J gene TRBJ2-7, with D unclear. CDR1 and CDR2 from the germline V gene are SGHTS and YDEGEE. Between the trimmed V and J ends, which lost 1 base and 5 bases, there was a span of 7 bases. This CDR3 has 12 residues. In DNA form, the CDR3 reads TGTGCCAGCAGCTTGTCGTCCCACGAGCAGTACTTC. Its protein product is CASSLSSHEQYF.

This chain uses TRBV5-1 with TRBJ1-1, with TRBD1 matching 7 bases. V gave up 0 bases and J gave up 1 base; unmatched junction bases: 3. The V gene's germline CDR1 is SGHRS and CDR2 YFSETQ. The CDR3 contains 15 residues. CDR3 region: CASSLGQGPNTEAFF. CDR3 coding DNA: TGCGCCAGCAGCTTGGGACAGGGCCCGAACACTGAAGCTTTCTTT.

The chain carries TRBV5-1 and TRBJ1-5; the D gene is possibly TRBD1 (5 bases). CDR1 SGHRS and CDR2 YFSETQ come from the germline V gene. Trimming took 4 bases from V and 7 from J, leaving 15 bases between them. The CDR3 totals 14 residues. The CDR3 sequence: CASSPGPGEQPQHF. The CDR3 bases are TGCGCCAGCAGCCCCGGGCCGGGGGAACAGCCCCAGCATTTT.

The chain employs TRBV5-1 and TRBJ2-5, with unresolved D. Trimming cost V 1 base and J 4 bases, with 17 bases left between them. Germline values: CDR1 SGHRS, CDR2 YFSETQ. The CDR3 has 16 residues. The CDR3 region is CASSLFGTSTPETQYF. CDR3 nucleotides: TGCGCCAGCAGCTTGTTTGGAACCTCAACGCCAGAGACCCAGTACTTC.

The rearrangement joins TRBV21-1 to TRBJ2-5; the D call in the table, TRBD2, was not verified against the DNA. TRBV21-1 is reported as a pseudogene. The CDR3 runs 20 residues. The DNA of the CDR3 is TGTGCCAGCAGCACGACCGGGACTAGCGGGAGGGCCGGACTGGAAGTGACCCAGTACTTC. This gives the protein CASSTTGTSGRAGLEVTQYF.

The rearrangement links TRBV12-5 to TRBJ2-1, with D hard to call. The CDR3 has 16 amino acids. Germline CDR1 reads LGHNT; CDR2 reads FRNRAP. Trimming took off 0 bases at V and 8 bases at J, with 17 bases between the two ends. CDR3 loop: CASGLVVSVEAYEQFF. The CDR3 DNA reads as TGTGCTAGTGGTTTGGTAGTATCGGTCGAGGCCTATGAGCAGTTCTTC.

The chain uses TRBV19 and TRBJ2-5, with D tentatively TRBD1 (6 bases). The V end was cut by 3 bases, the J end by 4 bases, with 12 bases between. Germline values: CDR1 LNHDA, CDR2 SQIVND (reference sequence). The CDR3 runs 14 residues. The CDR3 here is CASSMQGGPETQYF. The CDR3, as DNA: TGTGCCAGTAGTATGCAAGGGGGACCAGAGACCCAGTACTTC.

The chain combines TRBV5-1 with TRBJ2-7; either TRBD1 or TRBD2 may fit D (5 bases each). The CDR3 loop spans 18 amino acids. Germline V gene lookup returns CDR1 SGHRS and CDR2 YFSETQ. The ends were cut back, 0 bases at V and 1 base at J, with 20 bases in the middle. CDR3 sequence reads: CASSLDVFGGPSSYEQYF. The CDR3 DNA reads TGCGCCAGCAGCTTGGACGTATTTGGGGGTCCCTCTTCCTACGAGCAGTACTTC.

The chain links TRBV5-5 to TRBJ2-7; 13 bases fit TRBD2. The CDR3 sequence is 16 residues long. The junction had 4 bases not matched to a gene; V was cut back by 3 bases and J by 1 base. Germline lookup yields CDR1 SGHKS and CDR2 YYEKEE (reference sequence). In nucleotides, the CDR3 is TGTGCCAGCAGCTCGCCGGGACTAGCGGGATCCTACGAGCAGTACTTC. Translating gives CASSSPGLAGSYEQYF.

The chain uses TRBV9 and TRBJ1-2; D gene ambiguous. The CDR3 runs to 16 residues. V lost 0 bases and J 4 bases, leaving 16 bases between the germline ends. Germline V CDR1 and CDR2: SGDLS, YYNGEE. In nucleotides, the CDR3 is TGTGCCAGCAGCGTAGGCACAGAGGGTCTAGGCTATGGCTACACCTTC. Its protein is CASSVGTEGLGYGYTF. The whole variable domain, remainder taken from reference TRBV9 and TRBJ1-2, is DSGVTQTPKHLITATGQRVTLRCSPRSGDLSVYWYQQSLDQGLQFLIQYYNGEERAKGNILERFSAQQFPDLHSELNLSSLELGDSALYFCASSVGTEGLGYGYTFGSGTRLTVV.

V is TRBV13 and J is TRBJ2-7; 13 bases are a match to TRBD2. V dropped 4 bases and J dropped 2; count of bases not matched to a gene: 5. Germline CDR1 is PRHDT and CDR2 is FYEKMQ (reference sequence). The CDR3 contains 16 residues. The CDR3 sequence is CASSSIGTSGAYEQYF. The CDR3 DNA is TGTGCCAGCAGCTCCATAGGGACTAGCGGGGCCTACGAGCAGTACTTC.

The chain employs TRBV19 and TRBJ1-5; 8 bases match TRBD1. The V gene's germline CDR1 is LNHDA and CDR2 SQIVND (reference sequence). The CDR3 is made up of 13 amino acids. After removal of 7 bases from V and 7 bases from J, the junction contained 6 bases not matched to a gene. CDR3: CASTTGGRQPQHF. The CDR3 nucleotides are TGTGCCAGTACTACAGGGGGGCGGCAGCCCCAGCATTTT.

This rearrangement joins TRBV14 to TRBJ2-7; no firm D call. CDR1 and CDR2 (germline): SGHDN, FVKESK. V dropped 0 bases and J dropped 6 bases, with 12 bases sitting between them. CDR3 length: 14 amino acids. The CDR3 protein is CASSQDPKNPEQYF. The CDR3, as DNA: TGTGCCAGCAGCCAAGATCCCAAGAACCCCGAGCAGTACTTC.

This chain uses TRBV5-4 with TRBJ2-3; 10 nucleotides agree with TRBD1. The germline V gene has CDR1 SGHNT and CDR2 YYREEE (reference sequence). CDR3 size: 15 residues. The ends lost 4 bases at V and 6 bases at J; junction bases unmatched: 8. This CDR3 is CASSPGTGATDTQYF. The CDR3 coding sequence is TGTGCCAGCAGCCCCGGGACAGGGGCCACGGATACGCAGTATTTT.

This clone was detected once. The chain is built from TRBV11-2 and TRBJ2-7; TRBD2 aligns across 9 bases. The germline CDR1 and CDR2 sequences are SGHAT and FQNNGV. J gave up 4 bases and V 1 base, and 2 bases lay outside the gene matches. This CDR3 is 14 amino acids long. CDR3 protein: CASSLGGGGYEQYF. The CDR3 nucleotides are TGTGCCAGCAGCTTAGGCGGGGGGGGGTACGAGCAGTACTTC.

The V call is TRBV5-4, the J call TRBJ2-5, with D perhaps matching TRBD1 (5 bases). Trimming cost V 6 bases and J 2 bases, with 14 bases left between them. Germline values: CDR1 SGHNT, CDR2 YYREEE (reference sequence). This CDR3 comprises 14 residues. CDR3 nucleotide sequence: TGTGCCAGCAACTTAATGACAGAGCAAGAGACCCAGTACTTC. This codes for CASNLMTEQETQYF. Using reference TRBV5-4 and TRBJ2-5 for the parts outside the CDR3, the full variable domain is ETGVTQSPTHLIKTRGQQVTLRCSSQSGHNTVSWYQQALGQGPQFIFQYYREEENGRGNFPPRFSGLQFPNYSSELNVNALELDDSALYLCASNLMTEQETQYFGPGTRLLVL.